This T cell receptor beta chain emerged from a study of tumor and adjacent non-tumor tissue in lung cancer. Study outcomes and limitations: Tumor tissue had significantly higher TCR diversity than normal lung.

No cell sorting was done before RNA was extracted from the tissue. V gave up 3 bases and J gave up 2 bases, with 8 bases separating them. CDR1 is DFQATT and CDR2 is SNEGSKA in the germline V gene (reference sequence). The CDR3 is made up of 13 amino acids. Three rounds of nested PCR, following a modified ARM-PCR protocol, produced the TCRbeta library. TCRdb called the multiplex PCR reads again in MiXCR, with one record for every CDR3 protein. Counted here are 100,000 to 150,000 distinct CDR3 sequences, around three fifths occurring once; the ten biggest clones make up about 13%. As for this clonotype: Its target is not known. A much larger clone sits a single nucleotide away, making a read error possible.

The receptor's source is a man aged 25-40 years with non-small cell lung cancer. Sequencing was performed on lung tumor tissue. The chain joins TRBV20-1 to TRBJ1-5; D not resolved. The CDR3 DNA sequence: TGCAGTGCTAGTCATAGTCGCAATCAGCCCCAGCATTTT. It is translated as CSASHSRNQPQHF.